Detailed here is one T cell receptor beta chain. Per germline, CDR1 SGHAT and CDR2 FQNNGV. Trimming pared 1 base from V and 0 bases from J, leaving 9 bases between. CDR3 length: 15 residues. The sample belongs to a study of CD8+ T cells in alopecia areata. Overall study context: A regimen of oral tofacitinib, 5 to 10 mg twice daily, was given to treated patients.

TCR sequencing used cDNA made by reverse transcription of extracted RNA. Sequencing used immunoSEQ multiplex PCR; TCRdb keeps in-frame clones, though not all of them. Of 150,000 or so clones listed, about 66% are singletons. The rearrangement uses TRBV11-2 and TRBJ1-2, with D unresolved. Here the sequenced sample was CD8+ T cells sorted from blood, taken at week 0. The source is a human donor with alopecia areata. The CDR3: CASSLAYGTNYGYTF. CDR3 sequence (DNA): TGTGCCAGCAGCTTAGCATATGGGACTAACTATGGCTACACCTTC.